This TCR beta chain emerged from a study of T cell clones after liver transplantation. Study overall: Standard immunosuppression, with no induction, continued until 12-24 months after transplant. At least one year of complete immunosuppression withdrawal without enzymes over twice normal defined tolerance.

Repertoires were generated with immunoSEQ multiplex PCR, while TCRdb's copy carries only in-frame clones and drops some. This table holds tens of thousands of clones, 90% to 95% found once. In the case of this clone: Its antigen is not identified.

CDR3 size: 18 residues. Germline assignment: CDR1 KGHSH and CDR2 LQKENI. Notes on the study in general: Rather than being deleted, graft donor-reactive T cells may have moved into the graft. The donor-reactive repertoire was only partly measurable in a couple of subjects, lacking donor cells.

V is TRBV18 and J is TRBJ2-5; D possibly corresponds to TRBD1 (6 bases). Near its end, the DNA agrees better with TRBJ2-7, so the J call may be wrong. The source is a human patient who received a liver transplant. A subset of T cells may come from the graft donor. Sequenced here: CD8+ T cells from blood, sampled 12 months after liver transplant. The CDR3 sequence is CASSPPDNLRDNFYEQYF. The CDR3 DNA is TGTGCCAGCTCACCACCGGATAACCTCCGGGACAACTTCTACGAGCAGTACTTC.